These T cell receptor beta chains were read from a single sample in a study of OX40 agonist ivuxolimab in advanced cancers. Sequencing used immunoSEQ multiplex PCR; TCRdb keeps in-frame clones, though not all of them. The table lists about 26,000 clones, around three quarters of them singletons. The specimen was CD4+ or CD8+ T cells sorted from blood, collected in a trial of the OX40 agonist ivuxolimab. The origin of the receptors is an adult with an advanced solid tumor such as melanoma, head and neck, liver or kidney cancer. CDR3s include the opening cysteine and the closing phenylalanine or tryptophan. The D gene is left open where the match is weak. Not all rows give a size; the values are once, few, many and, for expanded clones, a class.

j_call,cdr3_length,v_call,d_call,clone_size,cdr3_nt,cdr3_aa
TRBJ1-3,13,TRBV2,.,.,TGTGCCAATAAGGAGGACTCTGGAAACACCATATATTTT,CANKEDSGNTIYF
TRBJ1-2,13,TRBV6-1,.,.,TGTGCCAGCAGTGAAATAGGATACTATGGCTACACCTTC,CASSEIGYYGYTF
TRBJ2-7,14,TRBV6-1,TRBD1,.,TGTGCCAGCAGTCGACAGGGTGGCTCCTACGAGCAGTACTTC,CASSRQGGSYEQYF
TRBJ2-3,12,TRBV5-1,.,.,TGCGCCAGCAGCGTTGACTCCGGGACAAAGTATTTT,CASSVDSGTKYF
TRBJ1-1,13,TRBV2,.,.,TGTGCCAGCAGTGGACAGACCAACACTGAAGCTTTCTTT,CASSGQTNTEAFF
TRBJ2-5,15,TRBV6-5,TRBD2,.,TGTGCCAGCAGTTCGAGACTAGCTGGGGGAGAGACCCAGTACTTC,CASSSRLAGGETQYF
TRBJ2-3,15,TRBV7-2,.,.,TGTGCCAGCAGTTATGGCGGCAGAAGCACAGATACGCAGTATTTT,CASSYGGRSTDTQYF
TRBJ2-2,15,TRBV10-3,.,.,TGTGCCATCAGAAACGGACAGACGAACACCGGGGAGCTGTTTTTT,CAIRNGQTNTGELFF
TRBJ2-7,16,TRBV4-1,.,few,TGCGCCAGCAGCCAAGGCGGATTCACCTTCACCTACGAGCAGTACTTC,CASSQGGFTFTYEQYF
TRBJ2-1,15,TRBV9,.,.,TGTGCCAGCAGCCTCGACACGACCTCCTACAATGAGCAGTTCTTC,CASSLDTTSYNEQFF
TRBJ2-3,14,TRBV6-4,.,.,TGTGCCAGCAGCCCCGGACTGAGCACAGATACGCAGTATTTT,CASSPGLSTDTQYF
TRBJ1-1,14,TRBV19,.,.,TGTGCCAGTAGTATAAGGGGGGACTCGGTAGAAGCTTTCTTT,CASSIRGDSVEAFF
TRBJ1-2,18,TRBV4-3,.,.,TGCGCCAGCAGCCTTACGGGTGGGGCAGGAGGTTACGGCTATGGCTACACCTTC,CASSLTGGAGGYGYGYTF